This T cell receptor (beta chain) derives from a study of blood T cell repertoires in COVID-19. Overall study context: Acute and convalescent COVID-19 specimens originated in the United States, Italy and Spain. T cells, B-cell-depleted T cells, or PBMCs provided the cDNA or gDNA that served as material.

The V gene's germline CDR1 is MNHEY and CDR2 SMNVEV (reference sequence). The CDR3 consists of 17 residues. V lost 3 bases, J lost 3 bases, and 18 bases lay in between. Authors' data handling: Estimated nucleated cell counts came from reference gene primer amplification. Produced via immunoSEQ multiplex PCR; TCRdb's table is partial and in-frame only. V and J calls and clone size are those listed in that table; D and trimming were worked out from the DNA. The table has roughly 400,000 clones, roughly 87% seen once. Grouping used clinical history reported by participants in a survey and questionnaire. Material for sequencing was PBMCs or T cells enriched from blood (not recorded which). The clonotype was recovered from a man younger than 30 who had recovered from COVID-19. The gene calls are TRBV27 and TRBJ2-1; tentative D call: TRBD2 (6 bases). The CDR3, as DNA: TGTGCCAGCAGTTTTGGTTTCCCCGGGAGAGGCTACAATGAGCAGTTCTTC. Translation gives CASSFGFPGRGYNEQFF.